Sequencing of this T cell receptor (beta chain) was carried out in a study of blood T cell repertoires in COVID-19. Repertoires were generated with immunoSEQ multiplex PCR, while TCRdb's copy carries only in-frame clones and drops some. The data show 120,000 or so clones, around four fifths seen once. This TCR was recovered from an elderly man with active or convalescent COVID-19. The sequenced sample consisted of peripheral blood.

CDR3 DNA sequence: TGTGCCAGTAGTTCCGTGGAGGGCGGCGAAAAACTGTTTTTT. Protein product: CASSSVEGGEKLFF. The chain uses TRBV19 and TRBJ1-4; D gene unclear. Per the germline V gene, CDR1 is LNHDA and CDR2 is SQIVND (reference sequence). V was cut by 5 bases and J by 8 bases, with 15 bases left in between. This CDR3 has 14 amino acids.